The entry below describes one T cell receptor beta chain. Its cognate antigen is unknown. This sample was taken from a study of spatial heterogeneity in lung cancer. Overall study: Detected sequences consistently included more beta-chain ones than alpha-chain ones.

This CDR3 spans 13 amino acids. Between the trimmed V and J ends, which lost 0 bases and 8 bases, there was a span of 10 bases. In germline, CDR1 is LGHDT, CDR2 YNNKEL (reference sequence). Time point here: blood at routine non-recurrence follow-up after resection. Unsorted samples of tumor, nontumor lung or frozen PBMC had their whole RNA sequenced. Every cDNA TCR molecule received its own unique molecular identifier. MiXCR was run by TCRdb on the 5' RACE reads, yielding one entry per CDR3 protein. The data show tens of thousands of distinct CDR3 sequences, with 8% to 10% seen just once and under 2.5% held by the top ten. Overall study findings and caveats: Whereas they appeared in blood less at follow-up, ubiquitous expanded tumor TCRs appeared there more at resection.

This chain joins TRBV3-1 and TRBJ1-2; possibly TRBD1 for D (5 bases). The source material was PBMCs, sampled at follow-up. The sequence came from a female donor with early-stage non-small cell lung cancer. The chain's CDR3 is CASSQEGQGGYTF. The DNA of the CDR3 is TGTGCCAGCAGCCAAGAAGGGCAGGGCGGCTACACCTTC.